This paragraph covers one TCR beta chain sequence. The antigen remains unidentified. This specimen belongs to a study of TIL therapy for anti-PD-1-resistant metastatic lung cancer. Study-wide context: Patients had a median age of about 50 years (range roughly 38-85). Points from the study as a whole: Many TIL product clones were absent from baseline tumor, suggesting clonal contraction.

Time point indicated: pre-treatment sample, taken before nivolumab and TIL therapy. The tumor samples were excised metastases, mostly pleural nodules or supraclavicular lymph nodes. The libraries were made with immunoSEQ v3. Survey-level samples got approximately 2.1 million read pairs; deep-level samples got about 5-6 million. Generated by immunoSEQ multiplex PCR, the TCRdb table keeps only in-frame clones and is missing some. There are around 5,000 clones in the sample; under 70% occur only once, and 8.5% to 10% lies in the top ten. CDR3 length: 15 amino acids. V gave up 0 bases and J gave up 0 bases, with 5 bases separating them. Per germline, CDR1 MGHRA and CDR2 YSYEKL.

This TCR was recovered from a man aged 65 to 85 with non-small cell lung cancer. The source was tumor tissue, collected at baseline. The rearrangement joins TRBV4-1 to TRBJ2-2; D not certain. The CDR3 loop is CASSQDMTNTGELFF. The DNA of the CDR3 is TGCGCCAGCAGCCAAGATATGACGAACACCGGGGAGCTGTTTTTT.